This T cell receptor beta chain was sequenced for a study of cytomegalovirus exposure and HLA in healthy donors. Study context: About 85 million unique TCRs from HLA-typed donors were held in an early release of data.

Study findings and constraints: Among CMV-associated TCR beta chains, most appeared HLA-restricted in a later analysis.

In the case of this clone: Its antigen remains unidentified.

Primers for the PCR totalled 60 Vbeta and 13 Jbeta. TCRdb's table, derived via immunoSEQ multiplex PCR, lists solely in-frame clones and lacks some. The table includes over 85,000 clones, about four fifths detected once. Germline CDR1 and CDR2: LGHNT and FRNRAP. Trimming shortened V by 2 bases and J by 4 bases, and 10 bases separated the two germline ends. This CDR3 has 14 amino acids. The receptor's source is a middle-aged man in good health and CMV-seropositive. The specimen sequenced was PBMCs. This chain connects TRBV12-5 to TRBJ2-3; D perhaps matches TRBD2 (5 bases). The CDR3 sequence is CASGLPGFADTQYF. DNA of the CDR3: TGTGCTAGTGGTTTGCCGGGATTTGCAGATACGCAGTATTTT.